Sequencing of this T cell receptor (beta chain) was carried out in a study of blood T cell repertoires in COVID-19. About the research overall: T cells, B-cell-depleted T cells, or PBMCs provided the cDNA or gDNA that served as material.

The germline CDR1 and CDR2 sequences are SNHLY and FYNNEI. This CDR3 comprises 15 residues. V lost 4 bases, J lost 7 bases, and 11 bases stayed unmatched. In this sample, this clone turned up once. TCRdb's copy holds only in-frame clones and misses some; the assay was immunoSEQ multiplex PCR. The sample has fewer than 30,000 clones; 60% to 85% are singletons. Material for sequencing was peripheral blood. The TCR sequence derives from a woman in her 70s with active or convalescent COVID-19. The V gene is TRBV2, the J gene TRBJ2-5; 8 bases align to TRBD2. CDR3 in amino acids: CASSVSLAGSGTQYF. The CDR3 DNA follows: TGTGCCAGCAGTGTGAGTTTAGCGGGGTCGGGGACCCAGTACTTC.